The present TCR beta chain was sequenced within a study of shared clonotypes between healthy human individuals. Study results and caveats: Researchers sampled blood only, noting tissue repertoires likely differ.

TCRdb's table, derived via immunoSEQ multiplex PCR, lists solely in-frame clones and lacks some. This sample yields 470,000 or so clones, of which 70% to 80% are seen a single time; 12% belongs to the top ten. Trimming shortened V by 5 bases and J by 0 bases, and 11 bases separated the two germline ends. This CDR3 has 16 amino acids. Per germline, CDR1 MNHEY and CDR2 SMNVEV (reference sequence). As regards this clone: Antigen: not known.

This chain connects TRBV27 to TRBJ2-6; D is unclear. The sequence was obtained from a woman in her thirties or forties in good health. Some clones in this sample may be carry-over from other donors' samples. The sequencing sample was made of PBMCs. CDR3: CASSPKSRSGANVLTF. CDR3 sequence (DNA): TGTGCCAGCAGTCCCAAAAGCCGCTCTGGGGCCAACGTCCTGACTTTC.